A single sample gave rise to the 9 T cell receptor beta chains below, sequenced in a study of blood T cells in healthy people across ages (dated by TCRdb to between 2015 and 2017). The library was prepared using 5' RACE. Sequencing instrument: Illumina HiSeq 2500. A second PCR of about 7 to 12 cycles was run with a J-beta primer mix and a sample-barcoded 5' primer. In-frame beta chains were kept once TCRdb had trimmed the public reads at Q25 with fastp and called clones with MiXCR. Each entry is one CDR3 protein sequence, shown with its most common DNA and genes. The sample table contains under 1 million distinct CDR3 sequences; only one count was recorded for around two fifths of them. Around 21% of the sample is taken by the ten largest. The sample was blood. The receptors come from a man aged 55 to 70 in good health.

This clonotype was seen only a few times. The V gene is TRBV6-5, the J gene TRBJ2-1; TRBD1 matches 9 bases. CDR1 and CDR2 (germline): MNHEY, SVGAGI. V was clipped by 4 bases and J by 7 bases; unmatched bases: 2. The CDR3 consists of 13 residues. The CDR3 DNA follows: TGTGCCAGCAGTTGGGGACAGGGTAATGAGCAGTTCTTC. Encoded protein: CASSWGQGNEQFF.

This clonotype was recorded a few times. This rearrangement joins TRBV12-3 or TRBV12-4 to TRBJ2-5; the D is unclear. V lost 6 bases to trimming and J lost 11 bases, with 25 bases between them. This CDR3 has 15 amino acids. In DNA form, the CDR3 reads TGTGCCAGCAGCTCAGGACGAGCGCGGAACAATGAGCAGTACTTC. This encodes CASSSGRARNNEQYF.

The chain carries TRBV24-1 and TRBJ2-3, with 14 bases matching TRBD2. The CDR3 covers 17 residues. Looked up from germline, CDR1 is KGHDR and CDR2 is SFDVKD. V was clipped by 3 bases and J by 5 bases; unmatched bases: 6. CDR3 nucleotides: TGTGCCACCAGTGATGCCGGGACTAGCGGGGGTTTAGATACGCAGTATTTT. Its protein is CATSDAGTSGGLDTQYF.

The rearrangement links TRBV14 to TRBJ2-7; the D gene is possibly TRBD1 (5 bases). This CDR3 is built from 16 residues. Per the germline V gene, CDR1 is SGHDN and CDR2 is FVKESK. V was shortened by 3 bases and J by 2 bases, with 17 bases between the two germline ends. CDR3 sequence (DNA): TGTGCCAGCAGCCACCAAATTGGGATGGGGCCCTACGAGCAGTACTTC. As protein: CASSHQIGMGPYEQYF. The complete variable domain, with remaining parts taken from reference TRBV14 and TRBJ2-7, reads EAGVTQFPSHSVIEKGQTVTLRCDPISGHDNLYWYRRVMGKEIKFLLHFVKESKQDESGMPNNRFLAERTGGTYSTLKVQPAELEDSGVYFCASSHQIGMGPYEQYFGPGTRLTVT.

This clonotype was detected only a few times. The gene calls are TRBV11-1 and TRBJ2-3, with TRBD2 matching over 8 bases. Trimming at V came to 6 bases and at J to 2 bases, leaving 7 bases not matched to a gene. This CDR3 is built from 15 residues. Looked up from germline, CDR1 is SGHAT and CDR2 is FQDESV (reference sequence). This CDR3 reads CASSPAGANTDTQYF. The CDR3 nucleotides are TGTGCCAGCAGTCCAGCGGGGGCAAACACAGATACGCAGTATTTT. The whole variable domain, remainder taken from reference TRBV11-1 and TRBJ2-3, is EAEVAQSPRYKITEKSQAVAFWCDPISGHATLYWYRQILGQGPELLVQFQDESVVDDSQLPKDRFSAERLKGVDSTLKIQPAELGDSAMYLCASSPAGANTDTQYFGPGTRLTVL.

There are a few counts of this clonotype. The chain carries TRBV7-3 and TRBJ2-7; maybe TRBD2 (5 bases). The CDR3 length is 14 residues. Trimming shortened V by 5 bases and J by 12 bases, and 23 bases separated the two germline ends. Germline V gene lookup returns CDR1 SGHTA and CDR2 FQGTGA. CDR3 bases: TGTGCCAGCAGCCTCATGGGTGGCCGGGGTAAAATGTACTTC. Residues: CASSLMGGRGKMYF.

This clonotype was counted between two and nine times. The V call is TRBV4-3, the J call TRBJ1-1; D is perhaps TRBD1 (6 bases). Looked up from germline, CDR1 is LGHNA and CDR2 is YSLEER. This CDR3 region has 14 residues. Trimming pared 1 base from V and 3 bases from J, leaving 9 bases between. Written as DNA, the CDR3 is TGCGCCAGCAGCCAAGCCGGGGGCCACACTGAAGCTTTCTTT. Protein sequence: CASSQAGGHTEAFF.

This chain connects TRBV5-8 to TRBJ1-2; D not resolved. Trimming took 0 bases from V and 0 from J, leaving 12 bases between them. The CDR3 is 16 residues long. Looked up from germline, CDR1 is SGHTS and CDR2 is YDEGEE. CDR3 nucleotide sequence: TGTGCCAGCAGCTTGGGGGTGGACCATTCTAACTATGGCTACACCTTC. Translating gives CASSLGVDHSNYGYTF.

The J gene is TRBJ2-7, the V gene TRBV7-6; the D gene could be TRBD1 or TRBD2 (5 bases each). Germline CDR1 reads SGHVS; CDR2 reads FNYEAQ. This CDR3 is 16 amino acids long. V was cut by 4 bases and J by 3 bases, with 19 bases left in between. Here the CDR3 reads CASSSVAGKGLYEQYF. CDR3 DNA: TGTGCCAGCAGCTCGGTGGCGGGCAAGGGGCTCTACGAGCAGTACTTC.